This TCR beta chain was recovered during a study of T cells in Graves' hyperthyroidism and ophthalmopathy. Broader study findings: Peripheral blood also featured most of the thyroid clonotypes expanded above 0.001.

Graves' hyperthyroidism without ophthalmopathy progression within 18 months was termed stable. The study left out patients who had uncontrolled infection, other autoimmune disease, pregnancy or lactation. Isolation of PBMCs was performed on around 9.4 ml fresh peripheral blood. V gave up 10 bases and J gave up 4 bases; unmatched junction bases: 4. CDR3 length: 12 residues. Germline assignment: CDR1 ENHRY and CDR2 SYGVKD. The source material, RNA transcripts, was used to amplify TCR beta CDR3 regions. A set of HTBI primers served as the primers for a first-round RT-PCR of the TCR CDR3. TCRdb reprocessed the multiplex PCR reads via MiXCR and lists one record per CDR3 protein. The table shows around 800,000 distinct CDR3 sequences, with roughly 40% occurring only once. Turning to this clonotype: Its matching antigen is unknown.

The origin of this receptor is a man between 18 and 29 years old with Graves' hyperthyroidism. Material: blood. The chain joins TRBV10-3 to TRBJ2-7; 10 nucleotides match TRBD1. The CDR3 region is CATGTGEYEQYF. The CDR3 DNA reads as TGTGCCACCGGGACAGGGGAGTACGAGCAGTACTTC.